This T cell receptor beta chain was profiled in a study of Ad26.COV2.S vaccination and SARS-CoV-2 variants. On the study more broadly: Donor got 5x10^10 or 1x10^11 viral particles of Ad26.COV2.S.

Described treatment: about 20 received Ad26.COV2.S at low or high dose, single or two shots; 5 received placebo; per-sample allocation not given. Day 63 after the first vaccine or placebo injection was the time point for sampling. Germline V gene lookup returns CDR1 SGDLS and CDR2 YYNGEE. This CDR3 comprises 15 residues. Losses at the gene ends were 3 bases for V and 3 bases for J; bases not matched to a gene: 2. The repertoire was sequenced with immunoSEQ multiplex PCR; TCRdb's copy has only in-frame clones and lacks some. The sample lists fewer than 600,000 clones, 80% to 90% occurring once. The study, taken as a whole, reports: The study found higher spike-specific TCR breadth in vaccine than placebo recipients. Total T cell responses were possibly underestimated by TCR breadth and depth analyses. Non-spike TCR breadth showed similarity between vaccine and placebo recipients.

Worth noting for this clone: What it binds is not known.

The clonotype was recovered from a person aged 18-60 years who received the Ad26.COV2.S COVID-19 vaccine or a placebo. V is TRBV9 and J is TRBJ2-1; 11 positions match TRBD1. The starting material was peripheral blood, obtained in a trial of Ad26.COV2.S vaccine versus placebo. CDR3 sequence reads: CASSAGTGGYNEQFF. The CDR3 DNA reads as TGTGCCAGCAGCGCCGGGACAGGGGGCTACAATGAGCAGTTCTTC.